These T cell receptor beta chains were read from a single sample in a study of cytomegalovirus exposure and HLA in healthy donors. TCRdb keeps only in-frame clones here, not all; method: immunoSEQ multiplex PCR. The table has 310,000 or so clones, roughly 89% seen once. The source material was PBMCs. These receptors were collected from a woman younger than 30 in good health and CMV-seronegative. The CDR3 runs from the conserved cysteine through the conserved F or W. Fields, in order: V gene, D gene, J gene, CDR3 protein, CDR3 DNA. D genes are given only for firm matches.

v_gene: TRBV7-9; d_gene: TRBD1; j_gene: TRBJ2-3; CDR3aa: CASSRADRGPDTQYF; CDR3nt: TGTGCCAGCAGCCGAGCCGACAGGGGCCCAGATACGCAGTATTTT
v_gene: TRBV7-8; d_gene: .; j_gene: TRBJ2-1; CDR3aa: CASSAESRDWVYEQFF; CDR3nt: TGTGCCAGCAGCGCTGAGTCGAGGGATTGGGTTTATGAGCAGTTCTTC
v_gene: TRBV5-1; d_gene: TRBD2; j_gene: TRBJ2-5; CDR3aa: CASSGGGGGWRPETQYF; CDR3nt: TGCGCCAGCAGCGGCGGTGGCGGGGGGTGGCGGCCGGAGACCCAGTACTTC
v_gene: TRBV9; d_gene: TRBD1; j_gene: TRBJ1-2; CDR3aa: CASSVGQGDYGYTF; CDR3nt: TGTGCCAGCAGCGTGGGACAGGGGGACTATGGCTACACCTTC
v_gene: TRBV5-8; d_gene: .; j_gene: TRBJ2-2; CDR3aa: CASRMPGDTGELFF; CDR3nt: TGTGCCAGCAGGATGCCCGGGGACACCGGGGAGCTGTTTTTT
v_gene: TRBV14; d_gene: TRBD1; j_gene: TRBJ1-2; CDR3aa: CASSQAAWDSLNYGYTF; CDR3nt: TGTGCCAGCAGCCAAGCTGCCTGGGACAGCTTAAACTATGGCTACACCTTC
v_gene: TRBV10-3; d_gene: .; j_gene: TRBJ1-1; CDR3aa: CAISGGTHETLNTEAFF; CDR3nt: TGTGCCATCAGTGGAGGGACACATGAAACTTTGAACACTGAAGCTTTCTTT
v_gene: TRBV11-3; d_gene: TRBD1; j_gene: TRBJ2-2; CDR3aa: CASSTQQGQGRTGELFF; CDR3nt: TGTGCCAGCAGCACACAACAGGGACAGGGGCGGACCGGGGAGCTGTTTTTT
v_gene: TRBV27; d_gene: .; j_gene: TRBJ1-2; CDR3aa: CASGQGLGYTF; CDR3nt: TGTGCCAGCGGCCAGGGCCTCGGCTACACCTTC
v_gene: TRBV30; d_gene: TRBD1; j_gene: TRBJ2-1; CDR3aa: CANNRGSYNEQFF; CDR3nt: TGTGCCAACAACAGGGGGTCCTACAATGAGCAGTTCTTC